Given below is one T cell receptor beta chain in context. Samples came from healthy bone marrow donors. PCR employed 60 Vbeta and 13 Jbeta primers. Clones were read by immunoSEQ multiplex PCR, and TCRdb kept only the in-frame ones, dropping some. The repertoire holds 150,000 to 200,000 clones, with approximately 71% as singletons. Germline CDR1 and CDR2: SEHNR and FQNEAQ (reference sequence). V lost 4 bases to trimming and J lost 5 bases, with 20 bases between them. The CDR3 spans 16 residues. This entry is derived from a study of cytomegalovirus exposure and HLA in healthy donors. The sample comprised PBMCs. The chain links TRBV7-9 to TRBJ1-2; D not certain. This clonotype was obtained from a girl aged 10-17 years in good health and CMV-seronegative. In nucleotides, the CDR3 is TGTGCCAGCAGCTCAGACTTCTTAGAGGGTCAGTATGGCTACACCTTC. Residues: CASSSDFLEGQYGYTF.